This entry concerns a single TCR beta chain. The specificity of this receptor is unknown. No qualities accompany the bases; no much larger clone lies one base away. Whole blood was collected in K2EDTA tubes by collaborating institutions according to the institutions' own protocols. For TCRbeta analysis, collaborators shipped samples in one of three forms: frozen whole blood, isolated PBMCs, or DNA extracted from either of those sample types. These data are taken from a study of blood T cell repertoires in COVID-19 (dated by TCRdb to the early 2020s). For the wider study: Samples covering the acute and convalescent phases of COVID-19 were provided by collaborators in the United States, Italy and Spain. The prospective study material was composed of cDNA or gDNA derived from T cells, B-cell-depleted T cells, or PBMCs. Subjects who had been exposed to COVID-19, were actively infected with it, or had recovered from it provided the deeply sampled blood TCRbeta repertoires that made up the dataset. A freely available public database, intended as a resource for researchers studying the immune response to SARS-CoV-2, is where the repertoires were released. Samples were obtained from the ongoing ImmuneRACE study (first 160 participants) and from over 1,000 subjects provided by 6 global collaborators. Nearly every sample came with metadata listing a de-identified subject ID, COVID-19 status, age in years and sex. HLA class I and class II types, where available, came from metadata supplied by the sample provider rather than from assay-based typing. What the work shows at the level of the full study, not this receptor alone: Clinical and demographic metadata were provided uncurated, with the amount varying by source and participant.

TCRbeta CDR3 regions were amplified from genomic DNA using the immunoSEQ Assay, a bias-controlled multiplex PCR. Per the original workflow: The number of nucleated cells in each sample was estimated from the amplification of reference gene primers within the assay. Sequence reads were collapsed and filtered to measure the absolute abundance of every unique TCRbeta CDR3 rearrangement. For each sample, productive Simpson clonality was calculated as the square root of Simpson's diversity index across productive rearrangements. The table was pulled from immuneACCESS by TCRdb, which kept in-frame rearrangements only. Such tables lose some clones; where checked, under half of the loss comes from unresolved V genes, and the rest has no known cause. V and J calls and clone size are copied from that table; D and trimming were computed from the DNA. Within this sample are about 62,000 clones, with around 87% of them counted one time only. Clones ranked in the top ten supply roughly 1% of the sample.

Including cysteine and phenylalanine, the CDR3 has 14 amino acids. Only the CDR3 DNA stays, 42 bases, in frame from base 1. The trim is 5 bases for V and 7 bases for J, with a gap of 18 bases between the germline ends. From a lookup of the germline V gene, CDR1 and CDR2 are SNHLY and FYNNEI. Here the chain combines TRBV2 and TRBJ2-7; the D gene cannot be resolved reliably. The receptor was derived from a man between 65 and 85 years old with acute or convalescent COVID-19. The specimen was peripheral blood. Here is the DNA: TGTGCCAGCAGTCCCCCTCTAAACAGCAGGGAGCAGTACTTC. It is translated as CASSPPLNSREQYF.